These 18 T cell receptor beta chains originate from one sample sequenced in a study of technical replicates of blood from a few donors. Data came from immunoSEQ multiplex PCR; TCRdb stores just in-frame clones and leaves some out. The sample holds about 80,000 clones, 70% to 90% seen once. The sample consisted of T cells isolated from PBMCs. These receptors came from a human donor in good health.

V is TRBV10-2 and J is TRBJ2-1; 7 bases align to TRBD2. In germline, CDR1 is WSHSY, CDR2 SAAADI. The junction had 4 bases not matched to a gene; V was cut back by 6 bases and J by 8 bases. The CDR3 sequence is 12 residues long. The CDR3 spells CASSRLAHEQFF. DNA for the CDR3: TGCGCCAGCAGCCGACTAGCCCATGAGCAGTTCTTC.

V is TRBV7-9 and J is TRBJ1-4, with TRBD1 identical over 7 bases. There are 15 residues in the CDR3. CDR1 and CDR2 from the germline V gene are SEHNR and FQNEAQ (reference sequence). V trimming: 6 bases; J trimming: 4 bases; junction bases outside the gene matches: 8. The CDR3: CASRLTRDSNEKLFF. The CDR3 region has the DNA TGTGCCAGCAGGCTAACCCGGGACAGTAATGAAAAACTGTTTTTT.

As for this clone: A read error may produce the germline difference seen at one junction end. The genes are TRBV6-1 and TRBJ2-5; 9 nucleotides line up with TRBD2. Germline values: CDR1 MNHNS, CDR2 SASEGT. The CDR3 extends over 14 amino acids. CDR3: CATSRAGGQETQYF. The CDR3 nucleotides read TGTGCCACCAGTAGAGCGGGAGGCCAAGAGACCCAGTACTTC.

This rearrangement joins TRBV7-3 to TRBJ2-2, with D tentatively TRBD2 (5 bases). Per the germline V gene, CDR1 is SGHTA and CDR2 is FQGTGA. Trimming removed 5 bases at V and 2 bases at J, with 18 bases between. The CDR3 consists of 17 residues. CDR3 protein: CASSPENTSFNTGELFF. Written as DNA, the CDR3 is TGTGCCAGCAGCCCCGAGAATACTAGTTTTAACACCGGGGAGCTGTTTTTT.

The J gene is TRBJ1-2, the V gene TRBV11-2; D not certain. From germline, CDR1 is SGHAT and CDR2 FQNNGV. The CDR3 totals 14 residues. V shed 2 bases and J shed 3 bases, with 10 bases lying between them. CDR3 in DNA: TGTGCCAGCAGCTTAACAATCGCAGACTATGGCTACACCTTC. Translating it yields CASSLTIADYGYTF.

The chain joins TRBV5-1 to TRBJ2-5, with 7 nucleotides matching TRBD2. After removal of 4 bases from V and 5 bases from J, the junction contained 11 bases not matched to a gene. Germline V lookup: CDR1 SGHRS, CDR2 YFSETQ. There are 15 residues in the CDR3. The CDR3 coding sequence is TGCGCCAGCAGCATGGTGGCGAGCGGGGTTGAGACCCAGTACTTC. Residues: CASSMVASGVETQYF.

The chain links TRBV28 to TRBJ2-2; TRBD2 might be the D (6 bases). This CDR3 is built from 16 residues. Germline lookup yields CDR1 MDHEN and CDR2 SYDVKM. Deletions cut 1 base from V and 4 bases from J, with 13 bases between. The DNA of the CDR3 is TGTGCCAGCAGTTTATTGAGGAGCGGGTCCACCGGGGAGCTGTTTTTT. This translates into CASSLLRSGSTGELFF.

The chain is built from TRBV7-9 and TRBJ1-4, with 7 bases fitting TRBD1. The length of the CDR3 is 16 residues. V trimming: 5 bases; J trimming: 12 bases; junction bases outside the gene matches: 18. The germline gives CDR1 SEHNR, CDR2 FQNEAQ (reference sequence). CDR3 in DNA: TGTGCCAGCAGCCCACACCGGGACAGCCAGGCCACACAACTGTTTTTT. Translation gives CASSPHRDSQATQLFF.

This chain uses TRBV27 with TRBJ2-4; TRBD2 might be the D (6 bases). This CDR3 is 14 amino acids long. The V and J ends lost 7 bases and 4 bases respectively, with 14 bases between them. Germline V gene lookup returns CDR1 MNHEY and CDR2 SMNVEV (reference sequence). Here the CDR3 reads CASTTERVKNIQYF. DNA for the CDR3: TGTGCCAGCACCACCGAGCGGGTTAAAAACATTCAGTACTTC.

The V gene is TRBV15, the J gene TRBJ2-7; D possibly corresponds to TRBD1 (5 bases). The germline gives CDR1 LNHNV, CDR2 YYDKDF (reference sequence). The CDR3 consists of 15 residues. Trimming removed 6 bases from V and 0 bases from J, with 15 bases in between. The CDR3 nucleotides are TGTGCCACCAGTAAAGAAGGGGCGTACTCCTACGAGCAGTACTTC. This sequence encodes CATSKEGAYSYEQYF.

The V gene is TRBV30, the J gene TRBJ2-3; TRBD1 agrees at 8 bases. Germline trimming cut 2 bases from V and 2 bases from J; bases unmatched to any gene: 3. The CDR3 length is 14 residues. Germline CDR1 GTSNPN, CDR2 SVGIG (reference sequence). This CDR3 reads CAWSQGALTDTQYF. CDR3 DNA sequence: TGTGCCTGGAGTCAGGGGGCTCTCACAGATACGCAGTATTTT. The whole variable domain, remainder taken from reference TRBV30 and TRBJ2-3, is SQTIHQWPATLVQPVGSPLSLECTVEGTSNPNLYWYRQAAGRGLQLLFYSVGIGQISSEVPQNLSASRPQDRQFILSSKKLLLSDSGFYLCAWSQGALTDTQYFGPGTRLTVL.

The gene calls are TRBV6-6 and TRBJ1-2, with 7 bases that match TRBD1. CDR1 and CDR2 (germline): MNHNY, SVGAGI (reference sequence). V lost 9 bases to trimming and J lost 8 bases; unmatched junction nucleotides: 6. This CDR3 comprises 11 residues. Written as DNA, the CDR3 is TGTGCCAGTAGACAGGGCCCCGGCTACACCTTC. This translates into CASRQGPGYTF.

This sequence joins TRBV5-5 and TRBJ1-5; 7 positions agree with TRBD1. Trimming took 5 bases from V and 0 from J; bases not matched to a gene: 11. This CDR3 region has 17 residues. Looked up from germline, CDR1 is SGHKS and CDR2 is YYEKEE (reference sequence). The CDR3 here is CASSLTITGDSNQPQHF. The CDR3 DNA sequence: TGTGCCAGCAGTCTCACAATTACAGGGGATAGCAATCAGCCCCAGCATTTT.

The chain has TRBV7-2 and TRBJ2-2; TRBD2 matches at 10 bases. J gave up 4 bases and V 0 bases, and 2 bases lay outside the gene matches. Germline loops: CDR1 SGHTA, CDR2 FQGNSA. The CDR3 length is 16 residues. The CDR3 DNA reads as TGTGCCAGCAGCTTAGCCAGACTAGCGGGCACCGGGGAGCTGTTTTTT. It is translated as CASSLARLAGTGELFF.

The chain uses TRBV11-3 and TRBJ1-1; D uncertain. The CDR3 is 13 residues long. Trimming took off 6 bases at V and 4 bases at J, with 12 bases between the two ends. Germline assignment: CDR1 SGHNT and CDR2 YENEEA. The CDR3 region has the DNA TGTGCCAGCAGGCTTCCAGGAGGCACTGAAGCTTTCTTT. It translates to CASRLPGGTEAFF. The full variable domain, completed using reference TRBV11-3 and TRBJ1-1, is EAGVVQSPRYKIIEKKQPVAFWCNPISGHNTLYWYLQNLGQGPELLIRYENEEAVDDSQLPKDRFSAERLKGVDSTLKIQPAELGDSAVYLCASRLPGGTEAFFGQGTRLTVV.

The chain couples TRBV20-1 to TRBJ2-5; the D gene is possibly TRBD2 (5 bases). The CDR3 covers 11 residues. Between the trimmed V and J ends, which lost 8 bases and 5 bases, there was a span of 12 bases. CDR1 DFQATT and CDR2 SNEGSKA come from the germline V gene (reference sequence). The CDR3 DNA reads as TGCAGTCCAGGACTTGGGGAGACCCAGTACTTC. It yields the protein CSPGLGETQYF.

This clone occurred once. The CDR3 nucleotides read TGTGCCAGCAGCGTAGAATGGGGGCATGATGGCTACACCTTC. Its protein is CASSVEWGHDGYTF. The J gene is TRBJ1-2, the V gene TRBV9; TRBD1 is a possible D gene (6 bases). Trimming removed 0 bases from V and 6 bases from J, with 12 bases in between. This CDR3 has 14 residues. Germline V gene sequence: CDR1 SGDLS, CDR2 YYNGEE. Full variable domain (remainder filled in from reference TRBV9 and TRBJ1-2): DSGVTQTPKHLITATGQRVTLRCSPRSGDLSVYWYQQSLDQGLQFLIQYYNGEERAKGNILERFSAQQFPDLHSELNLSSLELGDSALYFCASSVEWGHDGYTFGSGTRLTVV.

V usage is TRBV27 and J usage is TRBJ1-1, with D possibly TRBD1 on 5 matching bases. This CDR3 has 14 residues. The V gene's germline CDR1 is MNHEY and CDR2 SMNVEV (reference sequence). V lost 3 bases, J lost 3 bases, and 11 bases lay in between. The DNA of the CDR3 is TGTGCCAGCAGTTTTAATCCGGGGGACACTGAAGCTTTCTTT. Amino acid sequence: CASSFNPGDTEAFF.